The 27 T cell receptor beta chains below come from one sample, sequenced in a study of cytomegalovirus exposure and HLA in healthy donors (dated 2017 in TCRdb). The library was built by means of the immunoSEQ multiplex PCR assay. TCRdb carries this immuneACCESS record with in-frame sequences only. Its versions omit some clonotypes, under half of them owing to an unresolved V gene in the studies checked, with the rest unexplained. Present in this sample are about 160,000 clones, approximately 86% of which were seen just once. The ten largest clones represent around 2% of the sample. Sequences were obtained from PBMCs. The receptors were sampled from a woman between 18 and 30 years old in good health and CMV-seronegative.

The V call is TRBV5-1, the J call TRBJ2-5, with 9 bases lining up with TRBD1. The CDR3 has 15 amino acids. Unmatched junction bases numbered 6, after V lost 2 bases and J lost 4 bases. Germline V gene lookup returns CDR1 SGHRS and CDR2 YFSETQ. The CDR3 coding sequence is TGCGCCAGCAGCTTTAAACAGGGGGCGGGAGAGACCCAGTACTTC. Amino acids: CASSFKQGAGETQYF. The whole variable domain, filled in from reference TRBV5-1 and TRBJ2-5, reads KAGVTQTPRYLIKTRGQQVTLSCSPISGHRSVSWYQQTPGQGLQFLFEYFSETQRNKGNFPGRFSGRQFSNSRSEMNVSTLELGDSALYLCASSFKQGAGETQYFGPGTRLLVL.

This chain links TRBV4-3 with TRBJ2-2; D might be TRBD2 (5 bases). The CDR3 runs to 16 residues. The V gene lost 4 bases and the J gene lost 3 bases, with 15 bases spanning the gap. Germline loops: CDR1 LGHNA, CDR2 YSLEER. CDR3 residues: CASSPRSALDTGELFF. The CDR3 DNA reads TGCGCCAGCAGCCCCCGTAGCGCACTCGACACCGGGGAGCTGTTTTTT.

The chain has TRBV18 and TRBJ2-3; 7 bases map to TRBD1. V dropped 4 bases and J dropped 2; count of bases not matched to a gene: 3. The length of the CDR3 is 14 residues. Germline CDR1 is KGHSH and CDR2 is LQKENI. CDR3: CASSLGQATDTQYF. The CDR3 DNA reads as TGTGCCAGCTCACTAGGACAGGCCACAGATACGCAGTATTTT.

Here the CDR3 DNA reads TGTGCCAGCATCAATCCGGGACTAGCGGGTCAAGAGACCCAGTACTTC. Its translation is CASINPGLAGQETQYF. This sequence joins TRBV5-8 and TRBJ2-5; TRBD2 matches at 12 bases. V shed 6 bases, J shed 2 bases, and the junction held 8 bases outside the gene matches. Germline V gives CDR1 SGHTS, CDR2 YDEGEE. The CDR3 runs to 16 residues.

The V gene is TRBV15, the J gene TRBJ1-4, with a tentative D call TRBD1 (6 bases). The CDR3 contains 15 residues. Deletions cut 5 bases from V and 8 bases from J, with 18 bases between. Germline CDR1 LNHNV, CDR2 YYDKDF (reference sequence). The CDR3 spells CATSPEQGSWEKLFF. The DNA for the CDR3 is TGTGCCACCAGCCCAGAACAGGGAAGTTGGGAAAAACTGTTTTTT.

This clone was detected a few times. The V gene is TRBV27, the J gene TRBJ1-5; D is possibly TRBD1 (5 bases). The CDR3 has 14 amino acids. From germline, CDR1 is MNHEY and CDR2 SMNVEV (reference sequence). Between the trimmed V and J ends, which lost 5 bases and 3 bases, there was a span of 11 bases. The CDR3 region has the DNA TGTGCCAGCAGTCCCCAGGGCGCCAATCAGCCCCAGCATTTT. Translating gives CASSPQGANQPQHF.

This clone was observed a handful of times. The rearrangement links TRBV7-8 to TRBJ2-7, with 9 bases that match TRBD1. CDR1 is SGHVS, CDR2 FQNEAQ, per germline. The CDR3 spans 13 residues. V lost 6 bases and J lost 5; bases outside the gene matches: 5. The CDR3 DNA is TGTGCCAGCAGGACCGGGACAGGGAACGAGCAGTACTTC. Translated, it gives CASRTGTGNEQYF.

The rearrangement joins TRBV27 to TRBJ2-3, with TRBD1 matching over 8 bases. The J segment lost 3 bases and the V segment lost 2 bases, leaving 7 bases of the junction unmatched. Germline lookup yields CDR1 MNHEY and CDR2 SMNVEV (reference sequence). The length of the CDR3 is 16 residues. CDR3 protein: CASSLGPDRVTDTQYF. CDR3 nucleotides: TGTGCCAGCAGTTTAGGCCCGGACAGGGTGACAGATACGCAGTATTTT.

This clone has at least ten counts. The chain combines TRBV7-6 with TRBJ2-7; TRBD1 agrees at 7 bases. CDR3 length: 16 residues. V trimming: 2 bases; J trimming: 0 bases; junction bases outside the gene matches: 7. From germline, CDR1 is SGHVS and CDR2 FNYEAQ. CDR3 loop: CASSLRGRDSSYEQYF. The DNA for the CDR3 is TGTGCCAGCAGCTTAAGGGGCCGGGACAGCTCCTACGAGCAGTACTTC.

The chain is built from TRBV19 and TRBJ1-2; D is unresolved. The V gene's germline CDR1 is LNHDA and CDR2 SQIVND (reference sequence). The CDR3 extends over 17 amino acids. Deletions cut 1 base from V and 2 bases from J, with 17 bases between. The CDR3 is CASSIGAVTGTNYGYTF. In nucleotides, the CDR3 is TGTGCCAGTAGTATAGGTGCAGTGACGGGAACCAACTATGGCTACACCTTC. Variable domain in full (rest from reference TRBV19 and TRBJ1-2): DGGITQSPKYLFRKEGQNVTLSCEQNLNHDAMYWYRQDPGQGLRLIYYSQIVNDFQKGDIAEGYSVSREKKESFPLTVTSAQKNPTAFYLCASSIGAVTGTNYGYTFGSGTRLTVV.

The chain employs TRBV29-1 and TRBJ1-2; 9 bases map to TRBD1. With 6 bases clipped from V and 8 bases from J, the junction kept 10 bases outside the gene matches. Germline lookup yields CDR1 SQVTM and CDR2 ANQGSEA. The CDR3 is made up of 13 amino acids. In DNA, the CDR3 is TGCAGCGTCATAAACCGGGACAGGGAAGGCTACACCTTC. Translation: CSVINRDREGYTF. The variable domain in full, completed from reference TRBV29-1 and TRBJ1-2, reads SAVISQKPSRDICQRGTSLTIQCQVDSQVTMMFWYRQQPGQSLTLIATANQGSEATYESGFVIDKFPISRPNLTFSTLTVSNMSPEDSSIYLCSVINRDREGYTFGSGTRLTVV.

CDR3 nucleotides: TGTGCCACCGACCCGGAAGAAAGCGGGGGGCCGGAAGATACGCAGTATTTT. Translated, it gives CATDPEESGGPEDTQYF. The chain recombines TRBV7-2 with TRBJ2-3; 9 positions match TRBD2. Losses at the gene ends were 10 bases for V and 5 bases for J; bases not matched to a gene: 19. CDR1 and CDR2 (germline): SGHTA, FQGNSA. This CDR3 is 17 amino acids long.

The rearrangement uses TRBV5-4 and TRBJ2-1, with TRBD2 matching over 7 bases. The CDR3 sequence is 17 residues long. Germline CDR1 is SGHNT and CDR2 is YYREEE (reference sequence). Trimming at V came to 0 bases and at J to 0 bases, leaving 6 bases not matched to a gene. CDR3 DNA: TGTGCCAGCAGCTTGGGAATCGGGAGGTTCTCCTACAATGAGCAGTTCTTC. Its translation: CASSLGIGRFSYNEQFF.

This clone was observed a single time. This rearrangement joins TRBV4-1 to TRBJ2-7; 7 bases match TRBD2. CDR1 is MGHRA, CDR2 YSYEKL, per germline. This CDR3 has 14 residues. V was clipped by 4 bases and J by 4 bases; unmatched bases: 7. CDR3 in DNA: TGCGCCAGCAGCCGAGGACTAGGGACTTACGAGCAGTACTTC. It is translated as CASSRGLGTYEQYF.

The chain carries TRBV6-5 and TRBJ2-1, with TRBD2 as a possible D gene (7 bases). Trimming cost V 2 bases and J 10 bases, with 12 bases left between them. This CDR3 is built from 13 residues. CDR1 and CDR2 (germline): MNHEY, SVGAGI. CDR3 residues: CASSYGGGYEQFF. CDR3 DNA sequence: TGTGCCAGCAGTTACGGCGGGGGCTACGAGCAGTTCTTC.

The CDR3 loop is CASSISGGDHFLRRNTEAFF. Here the CDR3 DNA reads TGTGCCAGTAGTATCTCGGGAGGGGACCATTTTCTTCGGCGGAACACTGAAGCTTTCTTT. The chain employs TRBV19 and TRBJ1-1; a weak D match, TRBD1 (5 bases). Germline V gene sequence: CDR1 LNHDA, CDR2 SQIVND (reference sequence). Trimming shortened V by 3 bases and J by 1 base, and 27 bases separated the two germline ends. This CDR3 has 20 amino acids.

The count of this clone is one. The chain recombines TRBV6-6 with TRBJ2-5; D is perhaps TRBD2 (7 bases). V lost 8 bases and J lost 4, with 17 bases in between. The CDR3 loop spans 14 amino acids. Germline V lookup: CDR1 MNHNY, CDR2 SVGAGI (reference sequence). The CDR3 is CASGVGGGGETQYF. For the CDR3, the DNA is TGTGCCAGCGGGGTGGGAGGGGGAGGAGAGACCCAGTACTTC.

The CDR3 region is CASSPWTSNQPQHF. The CDR3 bases are TGTGCCAGCAGTCCTTGGACAAGCAATCAGCCCCAGCATTTT. The rearrangement joins TRBV6-1 to TRBJ1-5; D perhaps matches TRBD1 (5 bases). Germline V lookup: CDR1 MNHNS, CDR2 SASEGT. The CDR3 runs 14 residues. V was pared by 5 bases and J by 1 base, with 9 bases between.

The rearrangement links TRBV20-1 to TRBJ1-2; unclear D gene. Germline values: CDR1 DFQATT, CDR2 SNEGSKA (reference sequence). Trimming shortened V by 3 bases and J by 8 bases, and 10 bases separated the two germline ends. The CDR3 spans 11 residues. CDR3 coding DNA: TGCAGTGCTAGGGGCTACGCGGGCTACACCTTC. Its translation: CSARGYAGYTF.

This clone was seen a handful of times. The rearrangement links TRBV5-6 to TRBJ2-7; 11 bases are a match to TRBD1. The germline V gene encodes CDR1 SGHDT and CDR2 YYEEEE. Trimming took 2 bases from V and 5 from J; bases not matched to a gene: 6. The CDR3 contains 15 residues. The CDR3 DNA reads TGTGCCAGCAGCTTTACCGGGACAGGGGGGGACGAGCAGTACTTC. This codes for CASSFTGTGGDEQYF.

The chain couples TRBV2 to TRBJ1-6, with a weak D call TRBD1 (6 bases). The CDR3 is 15 residues long. V was cut by 5 bases and J by 3 bases, with 11 bases left in between. The germline V gene encodes CDR1 SNHLY and CDR2 FYNNEI. CDR3 nucleotides: TGTGCCAGCAGTCCCCGGGACAACTATAATTCACCCCTCCACTTT. This gives the protein CASSPRDNYNSPLHF.

The V call is TRBV30, the J call TRBJ2-6; a possible D gene is TRBD1 (5 bases). Per the germline V gene, CDR1 is GTSNPN and CDR2 is SVGIG (reference sequence). There are 16 residues in the CDR3. Trimming pared 1 base from V and 0 bases from J, leaving 10 bases between. The CDR3 nucleotides read TGTGCCTGGAGTGGACAGACCCTCTCTGGGGCCAACGTCCTGACTTTC. Protein product: CAWSGQTLSGANVLTF.

The chain joins TRBV6-5 to TRBJ1-1, with a possible D match to TRBD1 (5 bases). V shed 0 bases and J shed 13 bases, with 15 bases lying between them. The CDR3 loop spans 13 amino acids. Germline CDR1 and CDR2: MNHEY and SVGAGI. CDR3 amino acids: CASSYSSAGYGFF. CDR3 DNA: TGTGCCAGCAGTTACTCGAGCGCAGGGTACGGTTTCTTT.

The CDR3 DNA sequence: TGTGCCAGCCGCCGGACTAGCGGCTACAATGAGCAGTTCTTC. Protein sequence: CASRRTSGYNEQFF. This chain connects TRBV11-2 to TRBJ2-1, with 10 bases matching TRBD2. The V segment lost 8 bases and the J segment 3 bases; nucleotides outside the gene matches: 4. In germline, CDR1 is SGHAT, CDR2 FQNNGV. The CDR3 is 14 amino acids.

The CDR3 here is CASSHGASYNEQFF. CDR3 sequence (DNA): TGCGCCAGCAGCCACGGAGCCTCCTACAATGAGCAGTTCTTC. This sequence joins TRBV4-3 and TRBJ2-1; D uncertain. Trimming shortened V by 3 bases and J by 0 bases, and 6 bases separated the two germline ends. The germline gives CDR1 LGHNA, CDR2 YSLEER. The CDR3 has 14 residues.

This rearrangement joins TRBV2 to TRBJ2-1; perhaps TRBD1 as D (8 bases). CDR3 length: 15 residues. V gave up 6 bases and J gave up 5 bases, with 17 bases separating them. Germline V gives CDR1 SNHLY, CDR2 FYNNEI. CDR3 DNA sequence: TGTGCCAGCAGACGCGGACAGGGAGGGAACAATGAGCAGTTCTTC. It yields the protein CASRRGQGGNNEQFF.

V is TRBV19 and J is TRBJ1-1; 8 bases are a match to TRBD1. Trimming cost V 5 bases and J 4 bases; bases outside gene matches: 6. CDR1 LNHDA and CDR2 SQIVND come from the germline V gene (reference sequence). The CDR3 is 14 residues long. DNA for the CDR3: TGTGCCAGTAGTTACAGGGGGGAGGGCACTGAAGCTTTCTTT. This gives the protein CASSYRGEGTEAFF.